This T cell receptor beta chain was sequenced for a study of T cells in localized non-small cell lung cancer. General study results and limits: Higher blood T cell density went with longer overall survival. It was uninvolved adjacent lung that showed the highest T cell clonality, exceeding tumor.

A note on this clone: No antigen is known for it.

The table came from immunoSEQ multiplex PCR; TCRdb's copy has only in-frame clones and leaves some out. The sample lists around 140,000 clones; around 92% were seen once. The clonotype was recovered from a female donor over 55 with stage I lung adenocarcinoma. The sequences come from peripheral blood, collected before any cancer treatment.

The CDR3: CASSLAAVRTDTQYF. CDR3 DNA: TGTGCCAGTAGTCTAGCGGCTGTTCGGACAGATACGCAGTATTTT. This chain joins TRBV19 and TRBJ2-3; TRBD2 aligns across 7 bases. In germline, CDR1 is LNHDA, CDR2 SQIVND (reference sequence). There are 15 residues in the CDR3. The V and J ends lost 5 bases and 3 bases, in that order; junction bases with no gene match: 8. The complete variable domain, with remaining parts taken from reference TRBV19 and TRBJ2-3, reads DGGITQSPKYLFRKEGQNVTLSCEQNLNHDAMYWYRQDPGQGLRLIYYSQIVNDFQKGDIAEGYSVSREKKESFPLTVTSAQKNPTAFYLCASSLAAVRTDTQYFGPGTRLTVL.